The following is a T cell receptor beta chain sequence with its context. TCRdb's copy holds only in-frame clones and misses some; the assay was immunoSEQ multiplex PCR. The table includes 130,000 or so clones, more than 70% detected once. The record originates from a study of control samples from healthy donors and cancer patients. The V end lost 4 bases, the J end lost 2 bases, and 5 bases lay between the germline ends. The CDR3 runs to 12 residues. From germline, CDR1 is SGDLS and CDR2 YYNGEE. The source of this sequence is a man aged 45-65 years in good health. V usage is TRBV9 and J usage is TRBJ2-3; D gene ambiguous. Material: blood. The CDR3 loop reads CASSSFTDTQYF. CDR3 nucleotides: TGTGCCAGCAGCTCCTTCACAGATACGCAGTATTTT.